This TCR beta chain was observed in a study of T cell responses to AZD1222 COVID-19 vaccine. General study results and limits: Targets within unmutated variant regions were reportedly found for nearly half of spike-specific TCRs. Spike regions recognized by vaccine-associated CD4 TCRs spanned the protein, led by 160-218 and 743-854.

V was shortened by 2 bases and J by 9 bases, with 27 bases between the two germline ends. This CDR3 contains 18 residues. The V gene's germline CDR1 is SGDLS and CDR2 YYNGEE. Profiled with immunoSEQ multiplex PCR; TCRdb holds only in-frame clones, not every one. The table lists approximately 190,000 clones, about 94% of them singletons. Worth noting for this clone: Its antigen is not identified.

The V and J genes are TRBV9 and TRBJ2-1, with a weak D call TRBD1 (5 bases). The sequence derives from an adult in good health. Source: peripheral blood, taken on day 0 of AZD1222 vaccination. The CDR3 bases are TGTGCCAGCAGCGTCAGGGTCACCGGGCCCCTCTTACCGGGTGAGCAGTTCTTC. This sequence encodes CASSVRVTGPLLPGEQFF.